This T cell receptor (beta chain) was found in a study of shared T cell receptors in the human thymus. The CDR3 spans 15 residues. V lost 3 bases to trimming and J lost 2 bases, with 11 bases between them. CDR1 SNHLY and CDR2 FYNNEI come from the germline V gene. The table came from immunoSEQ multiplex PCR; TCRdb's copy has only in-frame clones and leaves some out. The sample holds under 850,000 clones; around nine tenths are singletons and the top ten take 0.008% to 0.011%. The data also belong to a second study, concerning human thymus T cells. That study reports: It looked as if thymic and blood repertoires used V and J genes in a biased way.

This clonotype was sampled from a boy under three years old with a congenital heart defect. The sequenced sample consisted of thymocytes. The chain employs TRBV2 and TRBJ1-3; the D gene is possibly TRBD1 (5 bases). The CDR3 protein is CASSDSMGPGNTIYF. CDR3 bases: TGTGCCAGCAGTGATTCTATGGGGCCTGGAAACACCATATATTTT.